The rows below give T cell receptor beta chains drawn from one sample of a study of T cells after yellow fever vaccination. TCRdb re-called the 5' RACE reads through MiXCR, storing one row per CDR3 protein. The top ten clones hold around 15% of a sample with hundreds of thousands of distinct CDR3 sequences, approximately 13% of them seen once. Sequences were derived from PBMCs, sampled on the day of the yellow fever booster vaccination. The source is a man aged 30 to 39 who received the YFV17D yellow fever vaccine. Both conserved end residues are part of each CDR3. The D gene is left open where the match is weak. The listing skips clone size in some rows; elsewhere it reads once, few, many or a size class.

V	J	D	size	DNA	CDR3
TRBV9	TRBJ2-5	TRBD1	few	TGTGCCAGCAGCGTAGCTGGGACAGAAGAGACCCAGTACTTC	CASSVAGTEETQYF
TRBV9	TRBJ2-5	.	.	TGTGCCAGCAGCGGACTGGGGGCTAAAGAGACCCAGTACTTC	CASSGLGAKETQYF
TRBV4-2	TRBJ2-1	TRBD2	.	TGTGCCAGCAGCCAAGATTGGGGACTAGCGGGGATTAATGAGCAGTTCTTC	CASSQDWGLAGINEQFF
TRBV15	TRBJ2-3	TRBD2	.	TGTGCCACCAGCCTGACTAGCGGTACAGATACGCAGTATTTT	CATSLTSGTDTQYF
TRBV4-2	TRBJ1-3	.	.	TGTGCCAGCAGCCAAATCGAACAAGCTGGAAACACCATATATTTT	CASSQIEQAGNTIYF
TRBV9	TRBJ2-1	.	.	TGTGCCAGCAGCGTAGAGGGGTCGGCAGACTACAATGAGCAGTTCTTC	CASSVEGSADYNEQFF
TRBV7-2	TRBJ2-7	.	many	TGTGCCAGCAGCTTAATGGCCACTTCCAGCTCCTACGAGCAGTACTTC	CASSLMATSSSYEQYF
TRBV5-1	TRBJ1-1	.	few	TGCGCCAGCAGCTTGGTAGTTGGTTCCACTGAAGCTTTCTTT	CASSLVVGSTEAFF
TRBV18	TRBJ2-1	.	few	TGTGCCAGCTCACCGGGGCGAACTCTCCCTGAGGGCAATGAGCAGTTCTTC	CASSPGRTLPEGNEQFF
TRBV20-1	TRBJ2-1	.	few	TGCAGTGCTCCCCGGGACCGGGTCGGGCGTGAGCAGTTCTTC	CSAPRDRVGREQFF
TRBV20-1	TRBJ1-5	TRBD1	.	TGCAGTGCCTGCCCCCTCGGACAGGGGAGCAATCAGCCCCAGCATTTT	CSACPLGQGSNQPQHF
TRBV5-6	TRBJ2-2	.	.	TGTGCCAGCAGCTTGGTCGGCAAGAACACCGGGGAGCTGTTTTTT	CASSLVGKNTGELFF
TRBV6-2/TRBV6-3	TRBJ1-5	.	.	TGTGCCAGCAGCAACGGGAGAAATCAGCCCCAGCATTTT	CASSNGRNQPQHF
TRBV6-2/TRBV6-3	TRBJ2-3	.	.	TGTGCCAGCAAACTAGGGGGGACAGATACGCAGTATTTT	CASKLGGTDTQYF
TRBV6-2/TRBV6-3	TRBJ2-1	TRBD2	.	TGTGCCAGCAGTTCACTAGCGGGAGGGGTTAATGAGCAGTTCTTC	CASSSLAGGVNEQFF
TRBV20-1	TRBJ2-3	TRBD2	few	TGCAGTGCTAGAGACGCTAGCGGGAGAGACACAGATACGCAGTATTTT	CSARDASGRDTDTQYF
TRBV6-1	TRBJ2-7	TRBD1	.	TGTGCCAGCAGTCGCGCCTCCAGGGACAGGGGGAACGAGCAGTACTTC	CASSRASRDRGNEQYF
TRBV7-2	TRBJ2-7	.	.	TGTGCCAGCAGCTTAACGTCCCGCCTCAACGAGCAGTACTTC	CASSLTSRLNEQYF
TRBV29-1	TRBJ1-1	TRBD1	.	TGCAGTCACGGACAGGGGAAGACTGAAGCTTTCTTT	CSHGQGKTEAFF
TRBV11-2	TRBJ2-7	TRBD2	.	TGTGCCAGCAGCTCCCCCTTGGGACTAGCGGACCCCTACGAGCAGTACTTC	CASSSPLGLADPYEQYF
TRBV6-6	TRBJ2-7	.	few	TGTGCCAGCAGCCCTCAGGACGAGCAGTACTTC	CASSPQDEQYF
TRBV5-4	TRBJ1-4	.	few	TGTGCCAGCAGCTTGGGTCCCGGTGAGGGCGAAAAACTGTTTTTT	CASSLGPGEGEKLFF
TRBV20-1	TRBJ2-3	TRBD1	.	TGCAGTGCGGGGAGAGGGGGCCGCACAGATACGCAGTATTTT	CSAGRGGRTDTQYF
TRBV6-5	TRBJ2-5	TRBD2	few	TGTGCCAGCAAGTATACCTGGCGGGAGGATGGAGAGACCCAGTACTTC	CASKYTWREDGETQYF
TRBV29-1	TRBJ2-3	TRBD2	.	TGCAGCTCAGAAAGCGGGAGGTTCACAGATACGCAGTATTTT	CSSESGRFTDTQYF
TRBV12-3/TRBV12-4	TRBJ2-7	TRBD1	.	TGTGCCAGCAGTTATCCCCCCAGGACAGGGCGTTACGAGCAGTACTTC	CASSYPPRTGRYEQYF
TRBV25-1	TRBJ2-7	.	.	TGTGCCAGCAGTGAAGGCGGGATCCTCTCCAACGAGCAGTACTTC	CASSEGGILSNEQYF
TRBV19	TRBJ2-1	.	few	TGTGCCAGTAGTATAAGGAGGAGGGACTCCTACAATGAGCAGTTCTTC	CASSIRRRDSYNEQFF
TRBV5-1	TRBJ1-1	TRBD1	few	TGCGCCAGCAGCGATCGGACAGGGGGCTATAGTGAAGCTTTCTTT	CASSDRTGGYSEAFF
TRBV11-2	TRBJ2-3	.	.	TGTGCCAGCAGCTCTGGGGGTTTAAGCACAGATACGCAGTATTTT	CASSSGGLSTDTQYF
TRBV7-6	TRBJ2-5	TRBD2	.	TGTGCCAGCAGCTTACGGACTAGCGGGAGCCCCCTGGAAGAGACCCAGTACTTC	CASSLRTSGSPLEETQYF
TRBV6-1	TRBJ2-7	TRBD1	few	TGTGCCAGCAGTCCAGGGGGCGTTTCCTACGAGCAGTACTTC	CASSPGGVSYEQYF
TRBV5-1	TRBJ2-7	.	few	TGCGCCAGCAGCACTCTTGGCGAGCAGTACTTC	CASSTLGEQYF
TRBV7-2	TRBJ2-3	.	few	TGTGCCAGCAGTCACAGGTCCCAACGCACAGATACGCAGTATTTT	CASSHRSQRTDTQYF
TRBV5-4	TRBJ1-3	TRBD1	few	TGTGCCAGCAGCTTGGTCGGTCAGGGGGCGACTGGAAACACCATATATTTT	CASSLVGQGATGNTIYF
TRBV12-3/TRBV12-4	TRBJ2-1	.	few	TGTGCCAGCAGTGTTAGCCTCCAGCAGTTCTTC	CASSVSLQQFF
TRBV2	TRBJ1-3	.	.	TGTGCCAGCAGTGATCAGGGAACGGGAAACACCATATATTTT	CASSDQGTGNTIYF
TRBV12-3/TRBV12-4	TRBJ2-1	TRBD1	.	TGTGCCAGCAGTCATGGACAGGGAGAGGCTCATGAGCAGTTCTTC	CASSHGQGEAHEQFF
TRBV28	TRBJ1-4	.	few	TGTGCCAGCAGTCCTCCGTTCGGCGAAAAACTGTTTTTT	CASSPPFGEKLFF
TRBV7-2	TRBJ1-2	.	.	TGTGCCAGCAGCTTTCAGGTGGTACAGGGCGAGGCTGGCTACACCTTC	CASSFQVVQGEAGYTF
TRBV20-1	TRBJ2-7	.	few	TGCAGTGCTCCACGGTTACACTACGAGCAGTACTTC	CSAPRLHYEQYF